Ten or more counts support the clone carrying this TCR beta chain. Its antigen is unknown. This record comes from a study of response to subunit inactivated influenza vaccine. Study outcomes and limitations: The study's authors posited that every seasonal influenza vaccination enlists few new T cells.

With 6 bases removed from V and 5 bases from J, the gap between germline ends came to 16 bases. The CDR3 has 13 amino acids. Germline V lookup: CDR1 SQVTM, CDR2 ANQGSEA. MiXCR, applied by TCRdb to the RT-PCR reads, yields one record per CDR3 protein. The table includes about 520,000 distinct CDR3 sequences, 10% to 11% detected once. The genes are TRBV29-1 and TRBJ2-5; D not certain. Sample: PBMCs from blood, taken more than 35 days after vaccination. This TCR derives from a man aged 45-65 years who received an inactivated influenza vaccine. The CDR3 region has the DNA TGCAGCGTGCAACGTCCCCTCTTGGAGACCCAGTACTTC. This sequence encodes CSVQRPLLETQYF.